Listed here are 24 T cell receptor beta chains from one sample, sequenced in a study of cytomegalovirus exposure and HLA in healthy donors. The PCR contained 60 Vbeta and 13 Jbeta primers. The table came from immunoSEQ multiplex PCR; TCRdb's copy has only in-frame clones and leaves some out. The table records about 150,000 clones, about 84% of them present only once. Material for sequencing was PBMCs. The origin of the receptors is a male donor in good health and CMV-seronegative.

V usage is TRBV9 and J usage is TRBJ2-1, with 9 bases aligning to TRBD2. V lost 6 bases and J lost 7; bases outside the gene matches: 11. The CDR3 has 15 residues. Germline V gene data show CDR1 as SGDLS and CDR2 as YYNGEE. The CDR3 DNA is TGTGCCAGCAACCTAGGGAGACTAGCGGAAAATGAGCAGTTCTTC. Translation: CASNLGRLAENEQFF.

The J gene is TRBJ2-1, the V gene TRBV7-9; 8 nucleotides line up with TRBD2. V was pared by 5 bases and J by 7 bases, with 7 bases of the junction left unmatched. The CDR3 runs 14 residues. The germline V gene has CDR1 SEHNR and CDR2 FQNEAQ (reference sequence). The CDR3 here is CASSPGTRVNEQFF. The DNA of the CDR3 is TGTGCCAGCAGCCCCGGGACTAGAGTGAATGAGCAGTTCTTC.

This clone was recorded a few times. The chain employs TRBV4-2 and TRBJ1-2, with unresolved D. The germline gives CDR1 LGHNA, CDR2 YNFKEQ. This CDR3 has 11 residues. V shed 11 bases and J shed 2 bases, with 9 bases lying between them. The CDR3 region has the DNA TGTGCCTCATCGACAAACTATGGCTACACCTTC. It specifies CASSTNYGYTF.

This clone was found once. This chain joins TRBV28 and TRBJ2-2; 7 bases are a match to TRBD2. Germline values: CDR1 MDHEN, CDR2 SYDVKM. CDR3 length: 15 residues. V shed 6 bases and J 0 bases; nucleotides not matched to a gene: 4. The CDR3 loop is CASRWEGSNTGELFF. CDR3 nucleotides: TGTGCCAGCAGGTGGGAGGGATCGAACACCGGGGAGCTGTTTTTT.

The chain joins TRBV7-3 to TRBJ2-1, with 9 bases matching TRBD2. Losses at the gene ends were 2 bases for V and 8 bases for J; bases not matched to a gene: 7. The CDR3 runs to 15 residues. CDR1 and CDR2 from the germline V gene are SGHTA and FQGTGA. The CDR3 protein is CASSLAGSGRYEQFF. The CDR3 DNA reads TGTGCCAGCAGCTTAGCGGGTAGCGGGAGATATGAGCAGTTCTTC.

CDR3 sequence (DNA): TGTGCCAGCAGCTTACACCAGGGGAAAACCTCCTACGAGCAGTACTTC. Translated: CASSLHQGKTSYEQYF. The V and J genes are TRBV7-2 and TRBJ2-7, with a possible D match to TRBD1 (6 bases). Germline-derived CDR1 and CDR2 are SGHTA and FQGNSA. The CDR3 is 16 residues long. The V gene lost 2 bases and the J gene lost 0 bases, with 14 bases spanning the gap.

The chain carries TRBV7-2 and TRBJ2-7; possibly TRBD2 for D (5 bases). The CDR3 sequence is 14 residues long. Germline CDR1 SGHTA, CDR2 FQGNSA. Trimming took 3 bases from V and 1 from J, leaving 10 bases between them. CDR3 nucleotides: TGTGCCAGCAGCTTCCTACTAGGGTCCTACGAGCAGTACTTC. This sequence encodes CASSFLLGSYEQYF.

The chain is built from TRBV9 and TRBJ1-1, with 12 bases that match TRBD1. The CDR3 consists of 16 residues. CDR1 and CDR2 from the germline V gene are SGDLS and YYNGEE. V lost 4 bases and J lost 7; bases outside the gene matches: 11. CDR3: CASSTPVGTGGHEAFF. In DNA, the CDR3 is TGTGCCAGCAGCACACCGGTCGGGACAGGGGGCCATGAAGCTTTCTTT.

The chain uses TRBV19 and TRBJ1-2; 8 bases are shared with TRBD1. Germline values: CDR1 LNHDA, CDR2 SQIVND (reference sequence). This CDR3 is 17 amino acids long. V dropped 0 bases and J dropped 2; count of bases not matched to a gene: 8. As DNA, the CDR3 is TGTGCCAGTAGTATAGATCTCACAGGGGGAGGAAACTATGGCTACACCTTC. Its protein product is CASSIDLTGGGNYGYTF.

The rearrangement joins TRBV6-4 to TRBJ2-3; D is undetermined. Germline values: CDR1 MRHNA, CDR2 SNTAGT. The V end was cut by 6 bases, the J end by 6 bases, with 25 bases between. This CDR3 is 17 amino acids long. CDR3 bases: TGTGCCAGCAGCCCTTCCCCGGTTTTATCCGGGTGGGATACGCAGTATTTT. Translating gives CASSPSPVLSGWDTQYF.

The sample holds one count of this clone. The CDR3 region has the DNA TGTGCCAGCACCACAGGGGGTCGCGCTGAAGCTTTCTTT. Protein: CASTTGGRAEAFF. The chain employs TRBV28 and TRBJ1-1, with 8 bases matching TRBD1. Germline CDR1 is MDHEN and CDR2 is SYDVKM. J gave up 6 bases and V 7 bases, and 7 bases lay outside the gene matches. The CDR3 consists of 13 residues. Combining the CDR3 with reference TRBV28 and TRBJ1-1 gives the whole variable domain DVKVTQSSRYLVKRTGEKVFLECVQDMDHENMFWYRQDPGLGLRLIYFSYDVKMKEKGDIPEGYSVSREKKERFSLILESASTNQTSMYLCASTTGGRAEAFFGQGTRLTVV.

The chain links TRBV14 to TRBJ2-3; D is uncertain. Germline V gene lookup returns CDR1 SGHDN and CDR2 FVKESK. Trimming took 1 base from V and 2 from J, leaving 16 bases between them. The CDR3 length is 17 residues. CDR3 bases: TGTGCCAGCAGCCAAGCTCCCTCACCCTACCCCACAGATACGCAGTATTTT. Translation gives CASSQAPSPYPTDTQYF.

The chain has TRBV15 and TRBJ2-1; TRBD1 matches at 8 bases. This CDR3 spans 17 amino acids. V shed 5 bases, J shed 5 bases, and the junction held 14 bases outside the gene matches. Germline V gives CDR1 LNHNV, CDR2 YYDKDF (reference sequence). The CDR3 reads CATSSSRTGIRDNEQFF. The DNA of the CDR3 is TGTGCCACCAGCTCATCTCGGACAGGGATAAGGGACAATGAGCAGTTCTTC.

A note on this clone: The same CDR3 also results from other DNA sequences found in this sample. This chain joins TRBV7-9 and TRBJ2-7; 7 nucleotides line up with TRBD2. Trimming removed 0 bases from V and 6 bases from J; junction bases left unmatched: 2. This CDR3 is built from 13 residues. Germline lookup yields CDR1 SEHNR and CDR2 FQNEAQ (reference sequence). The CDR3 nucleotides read TGTGCCAGCAGCTTAGCGGGGGGGAGCGAGCAGTACTTC. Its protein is CASSLAGGSEQYF. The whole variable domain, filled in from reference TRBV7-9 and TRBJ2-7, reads DTGVSQNPRHKITKRGQNVTFRCDPISEHNRLYWYRQTLGQGPEFLTYFQNEAQLEKSRLLSDRFSAERPKGSFSTLEIQRTEQGDSAMYLCASSLAGGSEQYFGPGTRLTVT.

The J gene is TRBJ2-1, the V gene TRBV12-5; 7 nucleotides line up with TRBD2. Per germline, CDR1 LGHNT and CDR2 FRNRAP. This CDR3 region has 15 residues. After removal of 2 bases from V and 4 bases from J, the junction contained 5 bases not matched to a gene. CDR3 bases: TGTGCTAGTGGTTTGATGCCTAGCGGTTACAATGAGCAGTTCTTC. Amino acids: CASGLMPSGYNEQFF.

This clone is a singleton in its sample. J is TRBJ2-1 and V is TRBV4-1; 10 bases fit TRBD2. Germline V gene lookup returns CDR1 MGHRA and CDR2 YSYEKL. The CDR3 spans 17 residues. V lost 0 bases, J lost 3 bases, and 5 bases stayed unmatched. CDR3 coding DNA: TGCGCCAGCAGCCAAGATTTAGCGGGGGGCCTCTACAATGAGCAGTTCTTC. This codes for CASSQDLAGGLYNEQFF.

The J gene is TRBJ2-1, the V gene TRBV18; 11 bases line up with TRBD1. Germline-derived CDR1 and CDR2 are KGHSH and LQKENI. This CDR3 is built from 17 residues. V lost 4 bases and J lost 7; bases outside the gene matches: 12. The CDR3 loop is CASSLELPGQGANEQFF. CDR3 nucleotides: TGTGCCAGCTCACTTGAGCTACCTGGACAGGGGGCGAATGAGCAGTTCTTC.

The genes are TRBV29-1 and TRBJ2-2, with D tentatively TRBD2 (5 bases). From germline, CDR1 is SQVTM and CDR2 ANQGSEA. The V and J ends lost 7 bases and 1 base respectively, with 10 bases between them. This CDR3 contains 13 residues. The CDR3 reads CSALGLNTGELFF. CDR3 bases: TGCAGCGCCCTCGGACTGAACACCGGGGAGCTGTTTTTT.

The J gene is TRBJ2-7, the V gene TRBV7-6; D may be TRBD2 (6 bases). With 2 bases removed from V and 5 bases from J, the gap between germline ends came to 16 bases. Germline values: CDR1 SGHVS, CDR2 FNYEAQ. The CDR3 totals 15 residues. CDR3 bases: TGTGCCAGCAGCTTAATGACCGGGACTCGCCACGAGCAGTACTTC. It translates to CASSLMTGTRHEQYF.

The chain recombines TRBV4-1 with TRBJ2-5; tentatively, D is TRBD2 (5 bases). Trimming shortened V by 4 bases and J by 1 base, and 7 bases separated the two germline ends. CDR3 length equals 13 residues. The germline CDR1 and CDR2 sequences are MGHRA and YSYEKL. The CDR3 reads CASSLGIQETQYF. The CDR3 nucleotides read TGCGCCAGCAGCCTCGGGATCCAAGAGACCCAGTACTTC.

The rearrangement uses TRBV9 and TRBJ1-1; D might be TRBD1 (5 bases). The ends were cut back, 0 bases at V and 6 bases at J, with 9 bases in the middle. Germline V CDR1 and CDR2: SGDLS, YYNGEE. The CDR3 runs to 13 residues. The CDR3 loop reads CASSVDRTAEAFF. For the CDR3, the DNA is TGTGCCAGCAGCGTAGACAGGACCGCTGAAGCTTTCTTT.

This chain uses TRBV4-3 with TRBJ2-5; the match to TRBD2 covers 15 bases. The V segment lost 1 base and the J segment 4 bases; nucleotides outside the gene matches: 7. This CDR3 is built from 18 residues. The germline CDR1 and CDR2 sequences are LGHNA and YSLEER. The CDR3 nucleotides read TGCGCCAGCAGCCAAGTGCTGCCGGGACTAGCGGGAGGAGAGACCCAGTACTTC. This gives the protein CASSQVLPGLAGGETQYF.

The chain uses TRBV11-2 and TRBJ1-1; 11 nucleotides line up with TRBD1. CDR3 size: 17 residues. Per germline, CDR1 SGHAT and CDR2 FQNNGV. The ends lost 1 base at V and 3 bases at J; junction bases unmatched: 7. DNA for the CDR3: TGTGCCAGCAGCTTAGTATGGACAGGGGGCGAGGACACTGAAGCTTTCTTT. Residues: CASSLVWTGGEDTEAFF. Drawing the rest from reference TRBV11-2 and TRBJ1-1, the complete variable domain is EAGVAQSPRYKIIEKRQSVAFWCNPISGHATLYWYQQILGQGPKLLIQFQNNGVVDDSQLPKDRFSAERLKGVDSTLKIQPAKLEDSAVYLCASSLVWTGGEDTEAFFGQGTRLTVV.

DNA of the CDR3: TGCGCCAGCAGCTTCAACTCACCGGGACTAGCATTCACAGATACGCAGTATTTT. It yields the protein CASSFNSPGLAFTDTQYF. V usage is TRBV5-1 and J usage is TRBJ2-3; 9 bases match TRBD2. Per germline, CDR1 SGHRS and CDR2 YFSETQ. With V trimmed by 2 bases and J by 2 bases, 12 bases remained unmatched. The CDR3 totals 18 residues.